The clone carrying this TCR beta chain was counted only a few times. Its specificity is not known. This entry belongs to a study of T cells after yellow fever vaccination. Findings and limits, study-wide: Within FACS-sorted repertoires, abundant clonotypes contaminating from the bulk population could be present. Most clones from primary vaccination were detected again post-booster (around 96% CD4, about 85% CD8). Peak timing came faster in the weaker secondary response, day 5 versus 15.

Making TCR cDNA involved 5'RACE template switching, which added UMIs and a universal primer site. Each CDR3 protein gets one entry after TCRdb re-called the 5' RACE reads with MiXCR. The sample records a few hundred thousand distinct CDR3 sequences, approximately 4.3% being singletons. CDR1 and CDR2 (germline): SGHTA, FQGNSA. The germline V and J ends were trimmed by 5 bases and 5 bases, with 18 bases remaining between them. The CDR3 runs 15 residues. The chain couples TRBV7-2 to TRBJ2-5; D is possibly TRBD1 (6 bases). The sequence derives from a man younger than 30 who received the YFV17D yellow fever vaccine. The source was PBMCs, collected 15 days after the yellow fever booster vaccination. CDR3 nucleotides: TGTGCCAGCAGCCCTCGACTCGACAGGCGGGAGACCCAGTACTTC. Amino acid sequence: CASSPRLDRRETQYF.